Below are 32 T cell receptor beta chains sequenced from a single sample in a study of shared clonotypes between healthy human individuals. Naive CD8 isolation took CD45RO-negative cells positively selected for CCR7 and excluded terminally differentiated effector memory CD45RA+ cells. Assay used: immunoSEQ multiplex PCR; TCRdb lists only in-frame clones, some missing. The sample shows 550,000 to 750,000 clones, roughly 95% of them seen only once. The sequenced sample consisted of naive CD8+ T cells sorted from blood. Source of these receptors: a woman younger than 45 in good health.

Written as DNA, the CDR3 is TGTGCCAGCGGGCAGGGGGCGCAAGGCTACACCTTC. It encodes CASGQGAQGYTF. The chain combines TRBV27 with TRBJ1-2, with TRBD1 identical over 8 bases. Germline V gene lookup returns CDR1 MNHEY and CDR2 SMNVEV (reference sequence). The CDR3 loop spans 12 amino acids. Trimming took 8 bases from V and 8 from J; bases not matched to a gene: 7.

J is TRBJ2-7 and V is TRBV27; 10 positions agree with TRBD1. This CDR3 spans 15 amino acids. Germline values: CDR1 MNHEY, CDR2 SMNVEV (reference sequence). The V and J ends lost 2 bases and 4 bases, in that order; junction bases with no gene match: 5. The CDR3 sequence is CASSLVGTGEYEQYF. Here the CDR3 DNA reads TGTGCCAGCAGTTTAGTTGGGACAGGGGAATACGAGCAGTACTTC.

The chain is built from TRBV2 and TRBJ2-1, with TRBD2 as a possible D gene (5 bases). Germline CDR1 SNHLY, CDR2 FYNNEI. The CDR3 sequence is 13 residues long. The V end lost 2 bases, the J end lost 7 bases, and 9 bases lay between the germline ends. The CDR3 DNA reads TGTGCCAGCAGTGAACCTGAGGGAAATGAGCAGTTCTTC. Amino acids: CASSEPEGNEQFF.

CDR3 nucleotides: TGTGCCAGTAGTATCTCCAAGTCGAACTATGGCTACACCTTC. It encodes CASSISKSNYGYTF. The V call is TRBV19, the J call TRBJ1-2; D remains unclear. The CDR3 sequence is 14 residues long. CDR1 is LNHDA, CDR2 SQIVND, per germline (reference sequence). V was clipped by 3 bases and J by 2 bases, with 10 bases between them.

The V gene is TRBV7-8, the J gene TRBJ2-7, with a weak D call TRBD2 (7 bases). V was trimmed by 1 base and J by 2 bases, leaving 9 bases between them. The germline gives CDR1 SGHVS, CDR2 FQNEAQ. The CDR3 extends over 14 amino acids. CDR3 nucleotide sequence: TGTGCCAGCAGCTTAGGAGGGGGGGCCTACGAGCAGTACTTC. Translation: CASSLGGGAYEQYF.

Here the CDR3 reads CASSIYEGSAYNEQFF. DNA for the CDR3: TGTGCCAGTAGTATTTACGAGGGATCCGCCTACAATGAGCAGTTCTTC. V and J are TRBV19 and TRBJ2-1; D might be TRBD2 (5 bases). The V gene's germline CDR1 is LNHDA and CDR2 SQIVND (reference sequence). The CDR3 is 16 residues long. V shed 3 bases and J shed 2 bases, with 14 bases lying between them. Filled out from reference TRBV19 and TRBJ2-1, the complete variable domain reads DGGITQSPKYLFRKEGQNVTLSCEQNLNHDAMYWYRQDPGQGLRLIYYSQIVNDFQKGDIAEGYSVSREKKESFPLTVTSAQKNPTAFYLCASSIYEGSAYNEQFFGPGTRLTVL.

This clone was seen just once. This chain uses TRBV13 with TRBJ1-1; no firm D call. This CDR3 has 18 residues. V lost 0 bases and J lost 0, with 17 bases in between. Germline values: CDR1 PRHDT, CDR2 FYEKMQ (reference sequence). CDR3 residues: CASSLGLPTERMNTEAFF. The CDR3 DNA reads as TGTGCCAGCAGCTTAGGCCTCCCTACGGAACGTATGAACACTGAAGCTTTCTTT.

The J gene is TRBJ1-1, the V gene TRBV4-1; unclear D gene. The V end was cut by 4 bases, the J end by 1 base, with 7 bases between. The CDR3 length is 13 residues. Looked up from germline, CDR1 is MGHRA and CDR2 is YSYEKL. The CDR3 DNA reads as TGCGCCAGCAGCCGGTCAGAGAACACTGAAGCTTTCTTT. Translation: CASSRSENTEAFF.

This sequence joins TRBV9 and TRBJ2-2, with TRBD2 matching over 11 bases. Germline V CDR1 and CDR2: SGDLS, YYNGEE. The trim removed 0 bases at V and 7 bases at J, leaving 17 bases unmatched. The CDR3 is 20 residues long. In DNA form, the CDR3 reads TGTGCCAGCAGCGTAGATGGGAGGGAAACTAGCGGGAGTGGTGACGGGGAGCTGTTTTTT. Translating it yields CASSVDGRETSGSGDGELFF.

The CDR3 DNA reads as TGCGCCAGCAGCCAAGTATTGAGCGGGAGGCCCCGGGACGAGCAGTACTTC. Protein: CASSQVLSGRPRDEQYF. The J gene is TRBJ2-7, the V gene TRBV4-1, with TRBD2 identical over 9 bases. The CDR3 covers 17 residues. Germline V gene lookup returns CDR1 MGHRA and CDR2 YSYEKL. V was pared by 1 base and J by 5 bases, with 12 bases of the junction left unmatched.

The chain employs TRBV11-3 and TRBJ2-3, with 8 bases matching TRBD1. From germline, CDR1 is SGHNT and CDR2 YENEEA. With 5 bases clipped from V and 0 bases from J, the junction kept 10 bases outside the gene matches. The CDR3 extends over 17 amino acids. The CDR3 region has the DNA TGTGCCAGCAGCGCCCGGACAGGGTCAATTAGCACAGATACGCAGTATTTT. It yields the protein CASSARTGSISTDTQYF.

The J gene is TRBJ2-7, the V gene TRBV5-4, with 11 bases that match TRBD2. The CDR3 length is 17 residues. Unmatched junction bases numbered 8, after V lost 0 bases and J lost 3 bases. In germline, CDR1 is SGHNT, CDR2 YYREEE (reference sequence). The CDR3 is CASSLGLTSGTFYEQYF. The DNA for the CDR3 is TGTGCCAGCAGCTTGGGACTGACTAGCGGGACTTTCTACGAGCAGTACTTC. Looking up the rest from reference TRBV5-4 and TRBJ2-7 gives the full variable domain: ETGVTQSPTHLIKTRGQQVTLRCSSQSGHNTVSWYQQALGQGPQFIFQYYREEENGRGNFPPRFSGLQFPNYSSELNVNALELDDSALYLCASSLGLTSGTFYEQYFGPGTRLTVT.

CDR3 sequence reads: CASSFGQLEAFF. The DNA of the CDR3 is TGTGCCAGCAGCTTCGGACAGCTTGAAGCTTTCTTT. The chain employs TRBV7-9 and TRBJ1-1; a possible D gene is TRBD1 (6 bases). Germline V gene lookup returns CDR1 SEHNR and CDR2 FQNEAQ (reference sequence). Trimming cost V 3 bases and J 7 bases, with 9 bases left between them. There are 12 residues in the CDR3.

The chain uses TRBV28 and TRBJ2-1; D possibly corresponds to TRBD2 (5 bases). CDR3 length equals 12 residues. Trimming took 2 bases from V and 10 from J, leaving 9 bases between them. Germline V CDR1 and CDR2: MDHEN, SYDVKM. CDR3: CASSLRGGEQFF. For the CDR3, the DNA is TGTGCCAGCAGTTTACGGGGTGGGGAGCAGTTCTTC.

The rearrangement links TRBV4-1 to TRBJ2-5; D tentatively fits TRBD1 or TRBD2 (5 bases each). The germline V and J ends were trimmed by 4 bases and 3 bases, with 12 bases remaining between them. The CDR3 has 14 amino acids. Germline loops: CDR1 MGHRA, CDR2 YSYEKL. CDR3 nucleotide sequence: TGCGCCAGCAGCCCCAGGGACGGCGAAGAGACCCAGTACTTC. It is translated as CASSPRDGEETQYF.

The V and J genes are TRBV27 and TRBJ2-5, with D possibly being TRBD1 or TRBD2 (5 bases each). V dropped 6 bases and J dropped 1 base, with 21 bases sitting between them. There are 17 residues in the CDR3. Per the germline V gene, CDR1 is MNHEY and CDR2 is SMNVEV (reference sequence). Here the CDR3 DNA reads TGTGCCAGCAGATCCGACAGAGTAGGACTGCGCCAAGAGACCCAGTACTTC. It specifies CASRSDRVGLRQETQYF.

This clone was observed a single time. The chain links TRBV28 to TRBJ2-7; weak D call: TRBD2 (6 bases). Germline V gene data show CDR1 as MDHEN and CDR2 as SYDVKM. The CDR3 consists of 15 residues. V was trimmed by 3 bases and J by 2 bases, leaving 14 bases between them. CDR3 loop: CASSLVGGGPYEQYF. CDR3 DNA sequence: TGTGCCAGCAGTTTGGTCGGGGGTGGCCCCTACGAGCAGTACTTC.

The chain joins TRBV19 to TRBJ2-5; 8 bases are shared with TRBD2. The CDR3 totals 19 residues. J gave up 1 base and V 3 bases, and 16 bases lay outside the gene matches. The germline gives CDR1 LNHDA, CDR2 SQIVND (reference sequence). For the CDR3, the DNA is TGTGCCAGTAGTATTAGCGGGACCCCGTTCCCACCCGGCCAAGAGACCCAGTACTTC. Protein: CASSISGTPFPPGQETQYF.

The chain uses TRBV4-2 and TRBJ1-4; weak D call: TRBD1 (5 bases). V was clipped by 0 bases and J by 0 bases, with 11 bases between them. The CDR3 loop spans 17 amino acids. In germline, CDR1 is LGHNA, CDR2 YNFKEQ. CDR3: CASSQDETAATNEKLFF. The CDR3 nucleotides are TGTGCCAGCAGCCAAGATGAGACAGCTGCAACTAATGAAAAACTGTTTTTT.

The chain recombines TRBV27 with TRBJ2-1; D tentatively fits TRBD1 or TRBD2 (5 bases each). The CDR3 is 18 residues long. Trimming cost V 5 bases and J 9 bases, with 29 bases left between them. Looked up from germline, CDR1 is MNHEY and CDR2 is SMNVEV (reference sequence). CDR3 DNA sequence: TGTGCCAGCAGTGCAGGGACCGTACCAACGCCGGAAAACGGTGAGCAGTTCTTC. Its translation is CASSAGTVPTPENGEQFF.

The rearrangement joins TRBV28 to TRBJ1-1; D unclear. Germline V gene data show CDR1 as MDHEN and CDR2 as SYDVKM. The CDR3 extends over 14 amino acids. Trimming took off 8 bases at V and 0 bases at J, with 13 bases between the two ends. The CDR3 protein is CASLRTLMNTEAFF. CDR3 coding DNA: TGTGCCAGCCTCCGAACCCTCATGAACACTGAAGCTTTCTTT.

V usage is TRBV29-1 and J usage is TRBJ1-1; no reliable D call. CDR1 and CDR2 (germline): SQVTM, ANQGSEA. The CDR3 is made up of 12 amino acids. Trimming cost V 3 bases and J 7 bases, with 12 bases left between them. Here the CDR3 reads CSVDVGFFEAFF. Here the CDR3 DNA reads TGCAGCGTTGATGTGGGGTTCTTTGAAGCTTTCTTT.

This clone was seen once. The V call is TRBV18, the J call TRBJ2-1; a possible D gene is TRBD1 (6 bases). Trimming shortened V by 0 bases and J by 10 bases, and 10 bases separated the two germline ends. Germline CDR1 and CDR2: KGHSH and LQKENI. The CDR3 loop spans 13 amino acids. The CDR3 protein is CASSPPRGQEQFF. CDR3 coding DNA: TGTGCCAGCTCACCACCGCGTGGACAGGAGCAGTTCTTC.

The chain uses TRBV9 and TRBJ1-1, with D unclear. V lost 1 base, J lost 3 bases, and 7 bases lay in between. The CDR3 sequence is 13 residues long. Looked up from germline, CDR1 is SGDLS and CDR2 is YYNGEE. CDR3 sequence: CASSVNGYTEAFF. The CDR3 DNA reads TGTGCCAGCAGCGTAAACGGCTACACTGAAGCTTTCTTT.

V gene TRBV5-1 combines with J gene TRBJ2-2; 10 nucleotides align to TRBD2. In germline, CDR1 is SGHRS, CDR2 YFSETQ. The V gene end was trimmed by 4 bases and the J gene end by 10 bases; junction bases not matched to a gene: 10. The CDR3 runs 15 residues. This CDR3 is CASSGTSSGSEELFF. In DNA form, the CDR3 reads TGCGCCAGCAGCGGGACCTCTAGCGGGAGCGAGGAGCTGTTTTTT.

The rearrangement links TRBV27 to TRBJ2-5; no reliable D call. The CDR3 has 13 residues. With 1 base removed from V and 4 bases from J, the gap between germline ends came to 7 bases. Germline V CDR1 and CDR2: MNHEY, SMNVEV (reference sequence). CDR3 coding DNA: TGTGCCAGCAGTTTATGGATCGGAGAGACCCAGTACTTC. It translates to CASSLWIGETQYF.

Comments on this clone: The sample holds other DNA sequences that translate to the same CDR3. The chain joins TRBV27 to TRBJ1-5; no firm D call. This CDR3 has 12 amino acids. Germline lookup yields CDR1 MNHEY and CDR2 SMNVEV (reference sequence). Trimming removed 8 bases at V and 6 bases at J, with 11 bases between. In nucleotides, the CDR3 is TGTGCCAGCTCTTTAACGGGTCAGCCCCAGCATTTT. As protein: CASSLTGQPQHF.

The chain carries TRBV4-2 and TRBJ2-3; no firm D call. The CDR3 covers 14 residues. V was trimmed by 1 base and J by 1 base, leaving 6 bases between them. Germline CDR1 is LGHNA and CDR2 is YNFKEQ. The CDR3 region has the DNA TGTGCCAGCAGCCAAGCGGTGGGCACAGATACGCAGTATTTT. It translates to CASSQAVGTDTQYF.

V and J are TRBV11-2 and TRBJ2-2, with 12 bases identical to TRBD2. The CDR3 contains 16 residues. The J segment lost 7 bases and the V segment lost 4 bases, leaving 7 bases of the junction unmatched. Germline loops: CDR1 SGHAT, CDR2 FQNNGV. The CDR3 reads CASSSTSGRLDGELFF. Here the CDR3 DNA reads TGTGCCAGCAGCTCCACTAGCGGGAGGCTTGACGGGGAGCTGTTTTTT.

The genes are TRBV4-2 and TRBJ2-2; tentative D call: TRBD2 (5 bases). The CDR3 consists of 18 residues. The germline V and J ends were trimmed by 1 base and 0 bases, with 15 bases remaining between them. The germline gives CDR1 LGHNA, CDR2 YNFKEQ. In DNA form, the CDR3 reads TGTGCCAGCAGCCAAGGACCCGAGCGGAGTTCGAACACCGGGGAGCTGTTTTTT. It specifies CASSQGPERSSNTGELFF.

V is TRBV7-9 and J is TRBJ2-1; TRBD2 agrees at 11 bases. V trimming: 7 bases; J trimming: 14 bases; junction bases outside the gene matches: 13. CDR3 length: 14 amino acids. Germline V gene sequence: CDR1 SEHNR, CDR2 FQNEAQ (reference sequence). CDR3 loop: CASTGGVAGGPEFF. The CDR3 DNA follows: TGTGCCAGCACAGGCGGGGTAGCGGGAGGGCCGGAGTTCTTC.

The gene calls are TRBV29-1 and TRBJ2-1; 16 bases map to TRBD2. The J segment lost 7 bases and the V segment lost 6 bases, leaving 9 bases of the junction unmatched. Germline CDR1 reads SQVTM; CDR2 reads ANQGSEA. The CDR3 contains 16 residues. The CDR3 spells CSVGTSGRAFSNEQFF. CDR3 DNA: TGCAGCGTCGGGACTAGCGGGAGGGCCTTTAGTAATGAGCAGTTCTTC.